These T cell receptor beta chains were read from a single sample in a study of response to subunit inactivated influenza vaccine. TCRdb independently ran MiXCR on the RT-PCR reads; one entry per CDR3 protein. The table has about 650,000 distinct CDR3 sequences, 15% to 19% seen once. The sequences come from PBMCs from blood, collected approximately 12 days after vaccination. The receptor set was obtained from a man between 50 and 59 years old who received an inactivated influenza vaccine. CDR3s include the opening cysteine and the closing phenylalanine or tryptophan. Fields, in order: V gene, D gene, clone size, J gene, CDR3 length, CDR3 protein, CDR3 DNA. The D gene is left open where the match is weak. Only part of the rows carry a size: once, few, many, or a class if the clone is expanded.

V: TRBV6-4
D: TRBD2
size: few
J: TRBJ2-4
length: 14
CDR3: CASSPSGSSDIQYF
DNA: TGTGCCAGCAGTCCTAGCGGGAGCTCAGACATTCAGTACTTC

V: TRBV5-1
D: -
size: few
J: TRBJ2-3
length: 13
CDR3: CASSPPMRDTQYF
DNA: TGCGCCAGCAGCCCTCCAATGAGAGATACGCAGTATTTT

V: TRBV29-1
D: TRBD2
size: few
J: TRBJ2-1
length: 14
CDR3: CSVDGSGMAFGQFF
DNA: TGCAGCGTTGACGGTAGCGGGATGGCCTTCGGGCAGTTCTTC

V: TRBV9
D: -
size: many
J: TRBJ2-5
length: 16
CDR3: CASSVGAVGRQETQYF
DNA: TGTGCCAGCAGCGTAGGTGCGGTAGGACGCCAAGAGACCCAGTACTTC

V: TRBV6-2/TRBV6-3
D: -
size: -
J: TRBJ2-7
length: 11
CDR3: CASSQPYEQYF
DNA: TGTGCCAGCAGTCAACCCTACGAGCAGTACTTC

V: TRBV27
D: TRBD2
size: -
J: TRBJ2-3
length: 16
CDR3: CASRIAGGGSTDTQYF
DNA: TGTGCCAGCAGAATAGCGGGAGGTGGGAGCACAGATACGCAGTATTTT

V: TRBV4-3
D: TRBD2
size: many
J: TRBJ2-1
length: 17
CDR3: CASSLNRIAGGLDEQFF
DNA: TGCGCCAGCAGCCTTAATCGGATAGCGGGAGGGCTCGATGAGCAGTTCTTC

V: TRBV9
D: -
size: few
J: TRBJ2-7
length: 13
CDR3: CASSVFGSGTLYF
DNA: -

V: TRBV6-2/TRBV6-3
D: -
size: many
J: TRBJ1-6
length: 14
CDR3: CASSYTSTNSPLHF
DNA: TGTGCCAGCAGTTACACTTCAACGAATTCACCCCTCCACTTT

V: TRBV5-6
D: -
size: -
J: TRBJ2-4
length: 15
CDR3: CASSLPPHAKNIQYF
DNA: TGTGCCAGCAGCCTCCCCCCACATGCCAAAAACATTCAGTACTTC

V: TRBV6-2/TRBV6-3
D: -
size: few
J: TRBJ2-1
length: 15
CDR3: CASSSNGISYNEQFF
DNA: TGTGCCAGCAGTTCTAACGGGATCTCCTACAATGAGCAGTTCTTC

V: TRBV7-9
D: TRBD2
size: few
J: TRBJ2-1
length: 17
CDR3: CASRPTRGGSRINEQFF
DNA: TGTGCCAGCAGACCTACACGCGGGGGGAGCCGGATAAATGAGCAGTTCTTC

V: TRBV7-2
D: -
size: few
J: TRBJ1-6
length: 16
CDR3: CASSPQAAGYNSPLHF
DNA: TGTGCCAGCAGCCCTCAGGCGGCTGGCTATAATTCACCCCTCCACTTT